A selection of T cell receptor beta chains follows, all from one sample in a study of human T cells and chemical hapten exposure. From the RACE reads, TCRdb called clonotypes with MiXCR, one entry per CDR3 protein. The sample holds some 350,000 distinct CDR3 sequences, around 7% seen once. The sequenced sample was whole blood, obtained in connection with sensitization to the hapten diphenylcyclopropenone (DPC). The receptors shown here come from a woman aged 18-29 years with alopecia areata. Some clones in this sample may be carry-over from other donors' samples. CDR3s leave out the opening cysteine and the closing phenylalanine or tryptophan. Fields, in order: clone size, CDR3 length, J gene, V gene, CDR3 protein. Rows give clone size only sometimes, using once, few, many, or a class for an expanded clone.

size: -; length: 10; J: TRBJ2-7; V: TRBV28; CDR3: ASSFAGSEQY
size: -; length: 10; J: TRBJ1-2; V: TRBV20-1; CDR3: SARTGNYGYT
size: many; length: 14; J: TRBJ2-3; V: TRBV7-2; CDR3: ASSSRLAGGPDTQY
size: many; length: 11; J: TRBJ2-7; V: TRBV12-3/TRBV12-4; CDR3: ASSSYTHREQY
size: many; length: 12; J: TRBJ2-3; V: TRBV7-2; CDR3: ASKAGFSTDTQY
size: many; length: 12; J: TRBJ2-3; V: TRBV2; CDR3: ASSESGNTDTQY
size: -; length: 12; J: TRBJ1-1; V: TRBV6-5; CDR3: ASSYELSKAEAF
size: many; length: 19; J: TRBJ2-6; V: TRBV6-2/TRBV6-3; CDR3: ASSYERPIRDRVTGANVLT
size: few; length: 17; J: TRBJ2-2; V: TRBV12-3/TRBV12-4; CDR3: ASSPGTSRRVQYTGELF
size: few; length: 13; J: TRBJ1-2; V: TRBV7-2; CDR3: ASSLVSVTRGGYT
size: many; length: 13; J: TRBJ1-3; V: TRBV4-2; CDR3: ASSQSRGSGNTIY